This T cell receptor (beta chain) was identified during a study of long-term antiretroviral therapy in people with HIV. Background on the study: The earliest specimens came about a decade ahead of the 2015 immediate-ART recommendation.

Running of the v3.0 immunoSEQ assay took place at survey level. Sequencing aimed at roughly 40,000-55,000 T-cell genomes per sample. TCRdb keeps only in-frame clones here, not all; method: immunoSEQ multiplex PCR. Among tens of thousands of clones, around 86% were seen once, and the ten largest hold around 5.9%. Treatment locations for all participants with HIV were in the United States. CDR3 size: 16 residues. The ends lost 1 base at V and 4 bases at J; junction bases unmatched: 8. Germline V gene sequence: CDR1 SGHAT, CDR2 FQNNGV. V gene TRBV11-2 combines with J gene TRBJ2-5; 8 bases line up with TRBD2. Here the sequenced sample was unsorted PBMCs, taken 1 year after starting antiretroviral therapy. The sequence derives from a young man with HIV. CDR3 in amino acids: CASSLVGTSKGETQYF. The CDR3 bases are TGTGCCAGCAGCTTAGTGGGGACTAGTAAAGGAGAGACCCAGTACTTC.